The 14 T cell receptor beta chains below were found in one sample sequenced in a study of shared clonotypes between healthy human individuals. Repertoires were generated with immunoSEQ multiplex PCR, while TCRdb's copy carries only in-frame clones and drops some. Among around 690,000 clones listed, roughly 91% were seen once. Sequencing used memory CD8+ T cells from PBMCs. Described subset: CD45RO+ cells pooled with CCR7-negative TemRA cells. These receptors were obtained from a man younger than 35 in good health. Some clones in this sample may be carry-over from other donors' samples.

The rearrangement uses TRBV4-1 and TRBJ2-1; 7 bases fit TRBD2. Losses at the gene ends were 1 base for V and 12 bases for J; bases not matched to a gene: 9. This CDR3 has 14 amino acids. From germline, CDR1 is MGHRA and CDR2 YSYEKL. The CDR3 protein is CASSQVGSGEGQFF. In DNA, the CDR3 is TGCGCCAGCAGCCAAGTTGGGTCCGGGGAGGGGCAGTTCTTC.

The chain is built from TRBV4-1 and TRBJ2-7; perhaps TRBD1 as D (7 bases). The CDR3 has 16 amino acids. The germline V gene has CDR1 MGHRA and CDR2 YSYEKL. V was cut by 0 bases and J by 1 base, with 13 bases left in between. The CDR3 is CASSQDLAGGSYEQYF. CDR3 nucleotides: TGCGCCAGCAGCCAAGATTTGGCAGGGGGGTCCTACGAGCAGTACTTC.

The CDR3 sequence is CSVEAASRSSYEQYF. The CDR3 DNA sequence: TGCAGCGTTGAAGCCGCGTCAAGGAGCTCCTACGAGCAGTACTTC. The V gene is TRBV29-1, the J gene TRBJ2-5; D call uncertain. Gene TRBJ2-7 matches the end of the DNA better, so the J call may be wrong. Per germline, CDR1 SQVTM and CDR2 ANQGSEA. The CDR3 totals 15 residues.

The V call is TRBV4-3, the J call TRBJ2-1, with D maybe TRBD1 (5 bases). Per the germline V gene, CDR1 is LGHNA and CDR2 is YSLEER. Between the trimmed V and J ends, which lost 0 bases and 4 bases, there was a span of 10 bases. The CDR3 spans 15 residues. CDR3 sequence reads: CASSQDRDRYNEQFF. The CDR3 region has the DNA TGCGCCAGCAGCCAAGATCGCGACAGATACAATGAGCAGTTCTTC.

The chain couples TRBV5-1 to TRBJ1-1; D gene unclear. The CDR3 is 16 amino acids. Trimming removed 0 bases from V and 5 bases from J, with 17 bases in between. The germline gives CDR1 SGHRS, CDR2 YFSETQ. The CDR3 loop reads CASSLGSRGEGTEAFF. The DNA for the CDR3 is TGCGCCAGCAGCTTGGGTAGTCGGGGAGAGGGAACTGAAGCTTTCTTT.

Regarding this clone: The sample contains more than one DNA sequence encoding this CDR3. The chain is built from TRBV10-2 and TRBJ2-7; unclear D gene. In germline, CDR1 is WSHSY, CDR2 SAAADI. This CDR3 has 12 residues. Trimming pared 3 bases from V and 0 bases from J, leaving 3 bases between. The CDR3 coding sequence is TGCGCCAGCAGTGACAGCTCCTACGAGCAGTACTTC. Translation: CASSDSSYEQYF.

V usage is TRBV28 and J usage is TRBJ2-5, with 9 bases identical to TRBD1. Germline CDR1 MDHEN, CDR2 SYDVKM. The CDR3 totals 11 residues. J lost 14 bases, V lost 5 bases, and 6 bases had no gene match. The CDR3 spells CASSPGDRVYF. The CDR3 nucleotides read TGTGCCAGCAGTCCCGGGGACAGGGTTTACTTC.

The V gene is TRBV7-9, the J gene TRBJ2-1; TRBD2 might be the D (7 bases). There are 16 residues in the CDR3. The V end was cut by 5 bases, the J end by 5 bases, with 19 bases between. Germline V gives CDR1 SEHNR, CDR2 FQNEAQ (reference sequence). In DNA form, the CDR3 reads TGTGCCAGCAGCGAAATGAATCGGGGGGCGAACAATGAGCAGTTCTTC. It codes for CASSEMNRGANNEQFF.

The chain uses TRBV28 and TRBJ1-2; D is uncertain. The CDR3 runs to 14 residues. The V and J ends lost 2 bases and 2 bases respectively, with 9 bases between them. Germline CDR1 and CDR2: MDHEN and SYDVKM. CDR3 DNA sequence: TGTGCCAGCAGTTTACGGGTACCCAACTATGGCTACACCTTC. Encoded protein: CASSLRVPNYGYTF.

The genes are TRBV7-9 and TRBJ2-7, with 8 bases fitting TRBD2. The germline V gene encodes CDR1 SEHNR and CDR2 FQNEAQ (reference sequence). V was pared by 5 bases and J by 0 bases, with 15 bases of the junction left unmatched. This CDR3 contains 18 residues. CDR3 DNA sequence: TGTGCCAGCAGCCCCGGGGGGGCCGCTGGGACAATCTCCTACGAGCAGTACTTC. Translated, it gives CASSPGGAAGTISYEQYF.

The chain combines TRBV9 with TRBJ2-3, with 9 bases aligning to TRBD2. There are 15 residues in the CDR3. Per germline, CDR1 SGDLS and CDR2 YYNGEE. V shed 4 bases and J 0 bases; nucleotides not matched to a gene: 3. As DNA, the CDR3 is TGTGCCAGCAGCACCCTAGCGGGAAGCACAGATACGCAGTATTTT. Translating gives CASSTLAGSTDTQYF.

This clone has a single count. The chain joins TRBV6-6 to TRBJ2-7, with 9 bases fitting TRBD1. The V segment lost 5 bases and the J segment 3 bases; nucleotides outside the gene matches: 5. The CDR3 is 14 amino acids. Per germline, CDR1 MNHNY and CDR2 SVGAGI (reference sequence). The CDR3 sequence is CASSTWDRDYEQYF. In DNA form, the CDR3 reads TGTGCCAGCAGTACCTGGGACAGGGACTACGAGCAGTACTTC.

This rearrangement joins TRBV7-9 to TRBJ2-2, with a possible D match to TRBD1 (6 bases). The ends were cut back, 3 bases at V and 1 base at J, with 12 bases in the middle. Germline CDR1 is SEHNR and CDR2 is FQNEAQ (reference sequence). The CDR3 is 16 amino acids. CDR3: CASSLTGSKNTGELFF. CDR3 nucleotides: TGTGCCAGCAGCTTGACAGGTTCAAAGAACACCGGGGAGCTGTTTTTT. The entire variable domain, with the rest obtained from reference TRBV7-9 and TRBJ2-2, is as follows: DTGVSQNPRHKITKRGQNVTFRCDPISEHNRLYWYRQTLGQGPEFLTYFQNEAQLEKSRLLSDRFSAERPKGSFSTLEIQRTEQGDSAMYLCASSLTGSKNTGELFFGEGSRLTVL.

This clone was seen a single time. The gene calls are TRBV5-1 and TRBJ2-5; TRBD1 agrees at 9 bases. This CDR3 comprises 17 residues. Germline trimming cut 3 bases from V and 6 bases from J; bases unmatched to any gene: 15. In germline, CDR1 is SGHRS, CDR2 YFSETQ. The CDR3 DNA follows: TGCGCCAGCAGCTCCTTTTTCGAAACAGGGGGCGGACAGACCCAGTACTTC. This gives the protein CASSSFFETGGGQTQYF. Full variable domain (outside the CDR3, taken from reference TRBV5-1 and TRBJ2-5): KAGVTQTPRYLIKTRGQQVTLSCSPISGHRSVSWYQQTPGQGLQFLFEYFSETQRNKGNFPGRFSGRQFSNSRSEMNVSTLELGDSALYLCASSSFFETGGGQTQYFGPGTRLLVL.